These 27 T cell receptor beta chains were sequenced from one sample in a study of blood T cell repertoires in COVID-19 (dated by TCRdb to between 2020 and 2021). Receptor libraries were prepared by the immunoSEQ multiplex PCR assay. TCRdb took over this immuneACCESS table, retaining in-frame rearrangements with V and J assigned. Such tables are incomplete; in checked studies, under half of the missing clones stem from an unresolved V gene, and the remainder is unexplained. The sample yields approximately 80,000 clones; roughly 85% were counted once. The ten largest clones add up to around 9.6% of the sample. The sequencing input was peripheral blood. These receptors all stem from a man aged 50-60 years with COVID-19, enrolled during active disease.

The chain recombines TRBV19 with TRBJ2-3; weak D call: TRBD1 (6 bases). This CDR3 spans 13 amino acids. Germline V gene data show CDR1 as LNHDA and CDR2 as SQIVND (reference sequence). V was trimmed by 7 bases and J by 3 bases, leaving 11 bases between them. The DNA of the CDR3 is TGTGCCAGTAAACAGGGTCCTACAGATACGCAGTATTTT. Protein product: CASKQGPTDTQYF.

In regard to this clone: The sample carries other DNA sequences with the same CDR3. V and J are TRBV9 and TRBJ1-2, with 7 positions matching TRBD1. Germline values: CDR1 SGDLS, CDR2 YYNGEE. The CDR3 is 14 residues long. Trimming removed 0 bases from V and 1 base from J; junction bases left unmatched: 0. CDR3 in amino acids: CASSVGQGNYGYTF. As DNA, the CDR3 is TGTGCCAGCAGCGTAGGACAGGGTAACTATGGCTACACCTTC.

The V gene is TRBV19, the J gene TRBJ2-2; D call uncertain. Trimming removed 6 bases at V and 5 bases at J, with 4 bases between. CDR3 length: 11 residues. Germline V gives CDR1 LNHDA, CDR2 SQIVND (reference sequence). CDR3 nucleotides: TGTGCCAGTAGCTTAACCGGGGAGCTGTTTTTT. Amino acid sequence: CASSLTGELFF. Complete variable domain (other parts from reference TRBV19 and TRBJ2-2): DGGITQSPKYLFRKEGQNVTLSCEQNLNHDAMYWYRQDPGQGLRLIYYSQIVNDFQKGDIAEGYSVSREKKESFPLTVTSAQKNPTAFYLCASSLTGELFFGEGSRLTVL.

This chain links TRBV10-3 with TRBJ2-5; 9 nucleotides match TRBD1. Germline V lookup: CDR1 ENHRY, CDR2 SYGVKD. The junction had 8 bases not matched to a gene; V was cut back by 7 bases and J by 5 bases. The CDR3 is 14 residues long. In nucleotides, the CDR3 is TGTGCCATCAAGCCACAGGGGGCGGAGGAGACCCAGTACTTC. It encodes CAIKPQGAEETQYF.

This rearrangement joins TRBV24-1 to TRBJ2-1; weak D call: TRBD1 (6 bases). With 3 bases removed from V and 7 bases from J, the gap between germline ends came to 9 bases. The CDR3 length is 13 residues. CDR1 and CDR2 (germline): KGHDR, SFDVKD. The CDR3 DNA follows: TGTGCCACCAGTGATCACAGGGAAAATGAGCAGTTCTTC. Its translation is CATSDHRENEQFF.

DNA of the CDR3: TGTGCCAGCAGCAGGAAATCGAACACTGAAGCTTTCTTT. Residues: CASSRKSNTEAFF. The genes are TRBV6-5 and TRBJ1-1; the D is unclear. Trimming left V 6 bases short and J 1 base short, with 9 bases between. The CDR3 covers 13 residues. CDR1 is MNHEY and CDR2 is SVGAGI in the germline V gene.

The chain combines TRBV20-1 with TRBJ2-3, with a weak D call TRBD2 (6 bases). This CDR3 has 13 amino acids. In germline, CDR1 is DFQATT, CDR2 SNEGSKA (reference sequence). The V end lost 3 bases, the J end lost 5 bases, and 12 bases lay between the germline ends. CDR3 coding DNA: TGCAGTGCTAGTTCGATGGGGGGAGATACGCAGTATTTT. It is translated as CSASSMGGDTQYF.

The chain couples TRBV30 to TRBJ2-7, with D perhaps TRBD2 (6 bases). V gave up 1 base and J gave up 4 bases, with 8 bases separating them. The CDR3 contains 12 residues. CDR1 GTSNPN and CDR2 SVGIG come from the germline V gene (reference sequence). The CDR3 DNA sequence: TGTGCCTGGAGTGAAGGGAGGTACGAGCAGTACTTC. Its translation is CAWSEGRYEQYF.

The J gene is TRBJ2-3, the V gene TRBV7-2, with D hard to call. Germline V gives CDR1 SGHTA, CDR2 FQGNSA. CDR3 length equals 17 residues. V lost 2 bases and J lost 6, with 21 bases in between. The CDR3 reads CASSLWASRYKIDTQYF. DNA for the CDR3: TGTGCCAGCAGCTTATGGGCGAGCAGGTACAAAATCGATACGCAGTATTTT.

V usage is TRBV28 and J usage is TRBJ1-5; D is undetermined. The CDR3 covers 15 residues. Germline CDR1 reads MDHEN; CDR2 reads SYDVKM. The V end was cut by 6 bases, the J end by 5 bases, with 17 bases between. CDR3 in DNA: TGTGCCAGCAGCCTGCAGCGTATCCCCCATCAGCCCCAGCATTTT. Its protein product is CASSLQRIPHQPQHF.

This clone came up a few times. The V gene is TRBV4-1, the J gene TRBJ2-7, with 8 bases identical to TRBD2. The CDR3 is made up of 15 amino acids. In germline, CDR1 is MGHRA, CDR2 YSYEKL. The trim removed 1 base at V and 4 bases at J, leaving 6 bases unmatched. The CDR3 region has the DNA TGCGCCAGCAGCCAAGCCGGCAAGCGGGAGTACGAGCAGTACTTC. Translating it yields CASSQAGKREYEQYF.

The chain combines TRBV2 with TRBJ2-3; TRBD2 aligns across 14 bases. This CDR3 has 17 amino acids. CDR1 and CDR2 (germline): SNHLY, FYNNEI. With 4 bases clipped from V and 4 bases from J, the junction kept 7 bases outside the gene matches. CDR3 amino acids: CASSVPSGLAGADTQYF. Written as DNA, the CDR3 is TGTGCCAGCAGTGTTCCTTCGGGACTAGCGGGAGCAGATACGCAGTATTTT. Combining the CDR3 with reference TRBV2 and TRBJ2-3 gives the whole variable domain EPEVTQTPSHQVTQMGQEVILRCVPISNHLYFYWYRQILGQKVEFLVSFYNNEISEKSEIFDDQFSVERPDGSNFTLKIRSTKLEDSAMYFCASSVPSGLAGADTQYFGPGTRLTVL.

The J gene is TRBJ1-5, the V gene TRBV6-5; D is ambiguous. CDR3 length equals 15 residues. The germline V gene has CDR1 MNHEY and CDR2 SVGAGI. Trimming shortened V by 8 bases and J by 0 bases, and 14 bases separated the two germline ends. The DNA for the CDR3 is TGTGCCAGCCTAGGCCCGGGAATTAGCAATCAGCCCCAGCATTTT. This encodes CASLGPGISNQPQHF.

The J gene is TRBJ2-5, the V gene TRBV6-5, with a possible D match to TRBD2 (5 bases). The germline V gene has CDR1 MNHEY and CDR2 SVGAGI. V lost 8 bases and J 1 base, leaving 8 bases between the germline ends. The CDR3 totals 12 residues. The chain's CDR3 is CASVAGQETQYF. CDR3 DNA sequence: TGTGCCAGCGTTGCGGGCCAAGAGACCCAGTACTTC.

The chain joins TRBV25-1 to TRBJ2-1; D remains unclear. Trimming left V 4 bases short and J 1 base short, with 8 bases between. This CDR3 region has 14 residues. Germline assignment: CDR1 MGHDK and CDR2 SYGVNS. In nucleotides, the CDR3 is TGTGCCAGCAGTGGGGCTGGGTCCTACAATGAGCAGTTCTTC. Its translation is CASSGAGSYNEQFF.

The chain carries TRBV19 and TRBJ2-2, with 15 bases that match TRBD2. The V segment lost 5 bases and the J segment 0 bases; nucleotides outside the gene matches: 4. From germline, CDR1 is LNHDA and CDR2 SQIVND (reference sequence). The CDR3 loop spans 18 amino acids. The CDR3 DNA reads TGTGCCAGTAGTCTTGGACTAGCGGGAGGGCCGAACACCGGGGAGCTGTTTTTT. It translates to CASSLGLAGGPNTGELFF.

This chain uses TRBV6-5 with TRBJ1-1, with 7 bases matching TRBD1. Germline loops: CDR1 MNHEY, CDR2 SVGAGI. The trim removed 6 bases at V and 6 bases at J, leaving 4 bases unmatched. The CDR3 extends over 12 amino acids. The CDR3 DNA follows: TGTGCCAGCAGGTCCGGGACAGCTGAAGCTTTCTTT. It specifies CASRSGTAEAFF.

The CDR3 region has the DNA TGTGCCATCAGTGAGCGGGCTAATGAAAAACTGTTTTTT. Translating gives CAISERANEKLFF. This chain uses TRBV10-3 with TRBJ1-4; D remains ambiguous. The length of the CDR3 is 13 residues. Trimming took off 2 bases at V and 3 bases at J, with 4 bases between the two ends. Germline V gene data show CDR1 as ENHRY and CDR2 as SYGVKD.

This chain uses TRBV19 with TRBJ2-3, with TRBD1 matching over 8 bases. There are 15 residues in the CDR3. The trim removed 6 bases at V and 9 bases at J, leaving 14 bases unmatched. CDR1 is LNHDA and CDR2 is SQIVND in the germline V gene (reference sequence). The CDR3 sequence: CASSRKTSGQGTQYF. The CDR3 nucleotides read TGTGCCAGTAGCCGTAAAACCTCCGGACAGGGAACGCAGTATTTT. Full variable domain (remainder filled in from reference TRBV19 and TRBJ2-3): DGGITQSPKYLFRKEGQNVTLSCEQNLNHDAMYWYRQDPGQGLRLIYYSQIVNDFQKGDIAEGYSVSREKKESFPLTVTSAQKNPTAFYLCASSRKTSGQGTQYFGPGTRLTVL.

The CDR3 spells CSVDTGQGTDTQYF. In DNA form, the CDR3 reads TGCAGCGTTGATACGGGACAGGGGACAGATACGCAGTATTTT. The chain has TRBV29-1 and TRBJ2-3, with 10 bases matching TRBD1. The germline gives CDR1 SQVTM, CDR2 ANQGSEA. CDR3 length: 14 amino acids. V gave up 3 bases and J gave up 3 bases; unmatched junction bases: 3.

This clone has more than one count but fewer than ten. V is TRBV25-1 and J is TRBJ2-7; tentative D call: TRBD2 (5 bases). Germline CDR1 reads MGHDK; CDR2 reads SYGVNS. The CDR3 is made up of 15 amino acids. V was shortened by 5 bases and J by 0 bases, with 14 bases between the two germline ends. CDR3 residues: CASSPYTGSSYEQYF. The CDR3 nucleotides are TGTGCCAGCAGTCCTTATACGGGGAGCTCCTACGAGCAGTACTTC.

The chain recombines TRBV5-6 with TRBJ1-2; a weak D match, TRBD1 (5 bases). The V end was cut by 0 bases, the J end by 3 bases, with 12 bases between. This CDR3 contains 15 residues. The germline V gene encodes CDR1 SGHDT and CDR2 YYEEEE. The CDR3 sequence is CASSLGQSFDYGYTF. The CDR3 DNA is TGTGCCAGCAGCTTGGGACAGTCCTTTGACTATGGCTACACCTTC.

The chain carries TRBV6-5 and TRBJ2-7, with 8 nucleotides matching TRBD1. CDR3 length: 12 residues. The germline gives CDR1 MNHEY, CDR2 SVGAGI. The V segment lost 10 bases and the J segment 2 bases; nucleotides outside the gene matches: 4. The CDR3 bases are TGTGCCACCAGGGACAGGACCTACGAGCAGTACTTC. Amino acid sequence: CATRDRTYEQYF.

V gene TRBV7-3 combines with J gene TRBJ2-6, with D perhaps matching TRBD1 (6 bases). V was pared by 2 bases and J by 0 bases, with 11 bases between. The CDR3 extends over 17 amino acids. CDR1 is SGHTA, CDR2 FQGTGA, per germline. The CDR3 spells CASSLGGQHSGANVLTF. CDR3 coding DNA: TGTGCCAGCAGCTTAGGCGGACAGCACTCTGGGGCCAACGTCCTGACTTTC.

In this sample, this clone turned up once. The CDR3 is CASSLSGLAVQETQYF. The CDR3 nucleotides are TGTGCCAGCAGCCTATCGGGACTAGCGGTTCAAGAGACCCAGTACTTC. The J gene is TRBJ2-5, the V gene TRBV7-2; 11 bases are shared with TRBD2. CDR3 length equals 16 residues. The V segment lost 5 bases and the J segment 2 bases; nucleotides outside the gene matches: 7. The V gene's germline CDR1 is SGHTA and CDR2 FQGNSA.

The chain joins TRBV30 to TRBJ1-2, with 9 bases fitting TRBD1. Losses at the gene ends were 4 bases for V and 8 bases for J; bases not matched to a gene: 8. This CDR3 spans 13 amino acids. From germline, CDR1 is GTSNPN and CDR2 SVGIG (reference sequence). The CDR3 loop is CAWNPGQGNGYTF. The CDR3 nucleotides are TGTGCCTGGAACCCGGGACAGGGCAACGGCTACACCTTC.

The chain joins TRBV19 to TRBJ2-5, with unresolved D. The CDR3 has 11 residues. Trimming cost V 8 bases and J 7 bases, with 11 bases left between them. Germline V CDR1 and CDR2: LNHDA, SQIVND (reference sequence). The CDR3 reads CASGQYGTQYF. The CDR3 DNA reads TGTGCCAGTGGGCAGTATGGGACCCAGTACTTC.